These 8 T cell receptor beta chains came from one sample sequenced in a study of shared clonotypes between healthy human individuals. Profiled with immunoSEQ multiplex PCR; TCRdb holds only in-frame clones, not every one. The table shows roughly 500,000 clones, with about 95% occurring only once. The specimen was naive CD4+ T cells sorted from blood. Subset given: CD45RA+ positively selected. Every receptor here comes from a woman in her 30s in good health.

V and J are TRBV10-2 and TRBJ2-5; 8 nucleotides agree with TRBD2. The tail of the sequence fits TRBJ2-7 better, so the J call may be wrong. Germline V CDR1 and CDR2: WSHSY, SAAADI. The CDR3 extends over 14 amino acids. CDR3 DNA sequence: TGCGCCAGCAGTGGCCAGCGGGGGACCTACGAGCAGTACTTC. Amino acid sequence: CASSGQRGTYEQYF.

V is TRBV29-1 and J is TRBJ1-4, with 9 positions matching TRBD1. Germline V gene lookup returns CDR1 SQVTM and CDR2 ANQGSEA. V trimming: 4 bases; J trimming: 7 bases; junction bases outside the gene matches: 4. The CDR3 spans 13 residues. The CDR3 spells CSVGDRAGEKLFF. DNA of the CDR3: TGCAGCGTTGGGGACAGGGCGGGTGAAAAACTGTTTTTT. Complete variable domain (other parts from reference TRBV29-1 and TRBJ1-4): SAVISQKPSRDICQRGTSLTIQCQVDSQVTMMFWYRQQPGQSLTLIATANQGSEATYESGFVIDKFPISRPNLTFSTLTVSNMSPEDSSIYLCSVGDRAGEKLFFGSGTQLSVL.

This clone has just one count. The CDR3 spells CASSDQVAGVSEQFF. The CDR3 nucleotides read TGTGCCAGCAGTGATCAAGTAGCGGGAGTTAGTGAGCAGTTCTTC. The rearrangement links TRBV6-1 to TRBJ2-1, with 9 positions matching TRBD2. This CDR3 spans 15 amino acids. Germline V gene data show CDR1 as MNHNS and CDR2 as SASEGT. V lost 3 bases, J lost 9 bases, and 9 bases stayed unmatched.

The gene calls are TRBV29-1 and TRBJ1-1; TRBD1 matches at 9 bases. Germline trimming cut 7 bases from V and 1 base from J; bases unmatched to any gene: 1. The V gene's germline CDR1 is SQVTM and CDR2 ANQGSEA. This CDR3 spans 12 amino acids. In DNA form, the CDR3 reads TGCAGCGGGGACAGGGCGAACACTGAAGCTTTCTTT. Its protein product is CSGDRANTEAFF.

This chain connects TRBV2 to TRBJ2-5, with D possibly TRBD2 on 6 matching bases. V lost 7 bases to trimming and J lost 5 bases, with 14 bases between them. Germline CDR1 reads SNHLY; CDR2 reads FYNNEI. The CDR3 covers 13 residues. This CDR3 reads CASTWEVGETQYF. The CDR3 nucleotides are TGTGCCAGCACTTGGGAGGTCGGGGAGACCCAGTACTTC.

The chain carries TRBV6-1 and TRBJ1-5; D might be TRBD1 (5 bases). The V end lost 8 bases, the J end lost 3 bases, and 11 bases lay between the germline ends. This CDR3 has 13 amino acids. Germline-derived CDR1 and CDR2 are MNHNS and SASEGT. DNA for the CDR3: TGTGCCAGCGGGACCTTAAACAATCAGCCCCAGCATTTT. It encodes CASGTLNNQPQHF.

The rearrangement links TRBV5-1 to TRBJ1-1; TRBD1 agrees at 7 bases. Germline V gives CDR1 SGHRS, CDR2 YFSETQ. V shed 4 bases and J 6 bases; nucleotides not matched to a gene: 3. This CDR3 contains 12 residues. The DNA of the CDR3 is TGCGCCAGCAGCCCCGGACAGGCTGAAGCTTTCTTT. Translated: CASSPGQAEAFF. Complete variable domain (other parts from reference TRBV5-1 and TRBJ1-1): KAGVTQTPRYLIKTRGQQVTLSCSPISGHRSVSWYQQTPGQGLQFLFEYFSETQRNKGNFPGRFSGRQFSNSRSEMNVSTLELGDSALYLCASSPGQAEAFFGQGTRLTVV.

The gene calls are TRBV11-2 and TRBJ1-1; 8 bases are shared with TRBD1. V dropped 11 bases and J dropped 11; count of bases not matched to a gene: 7. The V gene's germline CDR1 is SGHAT and CDR2 FQNNGV. The CDR3 has 10 residues. The CDR3 loop is CASGGSAAFF. In DNA, the CDR3 is TGTGCCTCAGGGGGCAGTGCGGCTTTCTTT.